This T cell receptor (beta chain) was identified in a study of blood T cells in healthy people across ages. V shed 2 bases and J shed 9 bases, with 17 bases lying between them. The CDR3 length is 14 residues. Germline loops: CDR1 DFQATT, CDR2 SNEGSKA (reference sequence). It was with a sample-barcoded 5' primer and a J-beta primer mix that a second PCR of roughly 6 to 11 cycles was run. TCRdb called the 5' RACE reads again in MiXCR, with one record for every CDR3 protein. This sample has more than 900,000 distinct CDR3 sequences; about 27% occur once, and the top ten carry roughly 10%. The same data also went into a second study, on T cells of mothers and their children.

The chain uses TRBV20-1 and TRBJ2-1, with a tentative D call TRBD1 (5 bases). The sample taken for sequencing was blood. This clonotype originated in a woman between 40 and 55 years old in good health. CDR3 coding DNA: TGCAGTGCTAGACCGGGCCAAGGGGTGGGTGAGCAGTTCTTC. Amino acid sequence: CSARPGQGVGEQFF.